The next 5 T cell receptor beta chains were all read from a single sample in a study of T-cell memory formation after mild COVID-19. TCRdb analysed the 5' RACE reads with MiXCR anew, one entry per CDR3 protein. The sample holds just over 200,000 distinct CDR3 sequences, 9.5% seen once. The sequencing input was PBMCs or a T cell subset sorted from them (not recorded which). The source is a man in his late teens or twenties who had mild COVID-19 (a few samples of this study predate the infection). Cell type and time point are not known.

This clonotype was detected only a few times. This chain connects TRBV4-3 to TRBJ2-3; D is ambiguous. The CDR3 runs 16 residues. Between the trimmed V and J ends, which lost 2 bases and 2 bases, there was a span of 14 bases. The germline CDR1 and CDR2 sequences are LGHNA and YSLEER. CDR3 amino acids: CASSQNFQINTDTQYF. The CDR3 bases are TGCGCCAGCAGCCAAAATTTCCAGATTAACACAGATACGCAGTATTTT.

The rearrangement links TRBV7-2 to TRBJ1-2; D is unresolved. The CDR3 is made up of 15 amino acids. The germline gives CDR1 SGHTA, CDR2 FQGNSA. The V and J ends lost 2 bases and 0 bases respectively, with 10 bases between them. The CDR3 nucleotides are TGTGCCAGCAGCTTAAGGCCAGACCCTAACTATGGCTACACCTTC. Residues: CASSLRPDPNYGYTF.

This clonotype was counted only a few times. The V gene is TRBV20-1, the J gene TRBJ2-3; D call uncertain. V gave up 6 bases and J gave up 5 bases, with 9 bases separating them. Per germline, CDR1 DFQATT and CDR2 SNEGSKA (reference sequence). The length of the CDR3 is 11 residues. CDR3 in amino acids: CSAGGRDTQYF. The CDR3 region has the DNA TGCAGTGCGGGTGGACGAGATACGCAGTATTTT.

Comment on this clonotype: This may be a read error: a much more frequent sequence differs by one nucleotide. This chain links TRBV5-5 with TRBJ2-1, with TRBD1 as a possible D gene (6 bases). This CDR3 region has 16 residues. The germline CDR1 and CDR2 sequences are SGHKS and YYEKEE (reference sequence). V lost 4 bases to trimming and J lost 0 bases, with 14 bases between them. The CDR3: CASSRTGFSSYNEQFF. The CDR3 nucleotides read TGTGCCAGCAGCCGCACAGGGTTTAGCTCCTACAATGAGCAGTTCTTC.

This sequence joins TRBV21-1 and TRBJ1-2. TRBV21-1 is recorded as a pseudogene. The CDR3 consists of 15 residues. In nucleotides, the CDR3 is TGTGCCAGCAGCTCCCGGCGGGCAGGGCCTGAAGGCTACACCTTC. Translated, it gives CASSSRRAGPEGYTF.